The next 18 T cell receptor beta chains were all read from a single sample in a study of T cell responses to AZD1222 COVID-19 vaccine. Sequenced by immunoSEQ multiplex PCR; TCRdb stores in-frame clones only, minus some. The sample includes 180,000 or so clones, about 95% seen only once; the top ten take approximately 0.6%. Material: peripheral blood, obtained on day 0 of AZD1222 vaccination. These receptor sequences come from an adult in good health.

The chain couples TRBV6-5 to TRBJ2-1; 12 positions agree with TRBD2. This CDR3 comprises 15 residues. With 2 bases clipped from V and 10 bases from J, the junction kept 6 bases outside the gene matches. Germline lookup yields CDR1 MNHEY and CDR2 SVGAGI. CDR3 nucleotides: TGTGCCAGCAGTTACATCCAAGGGACTAGCGGGGAGCAGTTCTTC. It encodes CASSYIQGTSGEQFF.

The chain combines TRBV19 with TRBJ1-1; no reliable D call. In germline, CDR1 is LNHDA, CDR2 SQIVND (reference sequence). Trimming took 5 bases from V and 1 from J, leaving 5 bases between them. The CDR3 spans 12 residues. The chain's CDR3 is CASSGPNTEAFF. Here the CDR3 DNA reads TGTGCCAGTAGTGGCCCGAACACTGAAGCTTTCTTT.

The J gene is TRBJ2-1, the V gene TRBV7-3, with 11 nucleotides matching TRBD1. There are 16 residues in the CDR3. Looked up from germline, CDR1 is SGHTA and CDR2 is FQGTGA. Trimming took 4 bases from V and 3 from J; bases not matched to a gene: 5. The CDR3 here is CASSSRTGGRYNEQFF. CDR3 bases: TGTGCCAGCAGCTCACGGACAGGGGGCCGCTACAATGAGCAGTTCTTC.

The chain recombines TRBV9 with TRBJ2-3; D possibly corresponds to TRBD2 (5 bases). Trimming cost V 0 bases and J 0 bases, with 11 bases left between them. This CDR3 spans 16 amino acids. Germline V gene sequence: CDR1 SGDLS, CDR2 YYNGEE. CDR3 DNA: TGTGCCAGCAGCGTAGCTACGGCTAGCAGCACAGATACGCAGTATTTT. This gives the protein CASSVATASSTDTQYF.

The rearrangement uses TRBV3-1 (or the pseudogene TRBV3-2) and TRBJ1-2; 9 bases map to TRBD1. The CDR3 has 17 residues. J lost 5 bases, V lost 0 bases, and 10 bases had no gene match. In germline, CDR1 is LGHDT, CDR2 YNNKEL (reference sequence). CDR3 region: CASSQDWGTGRRYGYTF. The DNA of the CDR3 is TGTGCCAGCAGCCAAGATTGGGGGACAGGGAGACGATATGGCTACACCTTC.

The V call is TRBV29-1, the J call TRBJ2-7, with 7 bases aligning to TRBD2. The CDR3 sequence is 12 residues long. The ends lost 4 bases at V and 3 bases at J; junction bases unmatched: 3. Germline assignment: CDR1 SQVTM and CDR2 ANQGSEA. Here the CDR3 reads CSVGLADYEQYF. The CDR3 DNA sequence: TGCAGCGTTGGGCTAGCGGACTACGAGCAGTACTTC.

This sequence joins TRBV5-1 and TRBJ2-3; TRBD2 agrees at 13 bases. Germline V gives CDR1 SGHRS, CDR2 YFSETQ. After removal of 4 bases from V and 7 bases from J, the junction contained 12 bases not matched to a gene. The CDR3 has 17 residues. The DNA for the CDR3 is TGCGCCAGCAGCGGACTAGCGGGAGCCTCTCAGGGAAATACGCAGTATTTT. Translating gives CASSGLAGASQGNTQYF.

J is TRBJ1-3 and V is TRBV7-6, with D perhaps TRBD1 (5 bases). Per the germline V gene, CDR1 is SGHVS and CDR2 is FNYEAQ. The length of the CDR3 is 15 residues. Trimming stripped 8 bases from V and 4 bases from J, with 18 bases between. The CDR3 coding sequence is TGTGCCAGCGCCTCGCCGGGGGGAGAGGGAAACACCATATATTTT. As protein: CASASPGGEGNTIYF.

The chain links TRBV2 to TRBJ2-7; 15 nucleotides match TRBD2. V dropped 6 bases and J dropped 5; count of bases not matched to a gene: 8. Germline CDR1 is SNHLY and CDR2 is FYNNEI. CDR3 length equals 16 residues. CDR3 protein: CASSAGTSGRRDEQYF. In DNA form, the CDR3 reads TGTGCCAGCAGCGCCGGGACTAGCGGGAGGAGGGACGAGCAGTACTTC.

V gene TRBV9 combines with J gene TRBJ1-5; D remains unclear. The CDR3 loop spans 15 amino acids. The V gene lost 5 bases and the J gene lost 0 bases, with 12 bases spanning the gap. Germline lookup yields CDR1 SGDLS and CDR2 YYNGEE. CDR3 sequence reads: CASSTDQYSNQPQHF. In nucleotides, the CDR3 is TGTGCCAGCAGTACAGATCAATATAGCAATCAGCCCCAGCATTTT.

This clone was seen a single time. V gene TRBV14 combines with J gene TRBJ1-1, with D possibly matching TRBD1 (6 bases). The CDR3 is made up of 17 amino acids. V dropped 6 bases and J dropped 1 base, with 21 bases sitting between them. CDR1 and CDR2 from the germline V gene are SGHDN and FVKESK. As DNA, the CDR3 is TGTGCCAGCAGTAATAAACCTCAAGGACAGCCGAACACTGAAGCTTTCTTT. This encodes CASSNKPQGQPNTEAFF. The whole variable domain, filled in from reference TRBV14 and TRBJ1-1, reads EAGVTQFPSHSVIEKGQTVTLRCDPISGHDNLYWYRRVMGKEIKFLLHFVKESKQDESGMPNNRFLAERTGGTYSTLKVQPAELEDSGVYFCASSNKPQGQPNTEAFFGQGTRLTVV.

The V and J genes are TRBV27 and TRBJ1-6; D is ambiguous. Germline loops: CDR1 MNHEY, CDR2 SMNVEV (reference sequence). This CDR3 region has 14 residues. V was pared by 4 bases and J by 9 bases, with 13 bases between. This CDR3 reads CASSSTLGFSPLHF. The DNA of the CDR3 is TGTGCCAGCAGTTCTACCTTAGGGTTTTCACCCCTCCACTTT.

The chain employs TRBV19 and TRBJ2-4, with a tentative D call TRBD2 (6 bases). Germline lookup yields CDR1 LNHDA and CDR2 SQIVND (reference sequence). The CDR3 is made up of 15 amino acids. Trimming pared 4 bases from V and 1 base from J, leaving 11 bases between. The chain's CDR3 is CASSNAGWAKNIQYF. The CDR3 DNA sequence: TGTGCCAGTAGTAACGCGGGGTGGGCCAAAAACATTCAGTACTTC.

The chain uses TRBV2 and TRBJ1-5, with D unresolved. The V gene lost 7 bases and the J gene lost 5 bases, with 12 bases spanning the gap. Germline V gives CDR1 SNHLY, CDR2 FYNNEI. This CDR3 comprises 13 residues. The DNA of the CDR3 is TGTGCCAGCACCCCTTGGAGGGATCAGCCCCAGCATTTT. It is translated as CASTPWRDQPQHF.

This clone was detected only once. The CDR3 DNA reads as TGTGCCAGCAGTGCCGGACAGGTTTTAGGGTTCTTT. Amino acid sequence: CASSAGQVLGFF. V is TRBV2 and J is TRBJ1-1, with 7 bases fitting TRBD1. With 4 bases clipped from V and 14 bases from J, the junction kept 10 bases outside the gene matches. Germline assignment: CDR1 SNHLY and CDR2 FYNNEI. The CDR3 consists of 12 residues.

The gene calls are TRBV20-1 and TRBJ1-1; D remains ambiguous. V was cut by 4 bases and J by 2 bases, with 5 bases left in between. From germline, CDR1 is DFQATT and CDR2 SNEGSKA (reference sequence). The CDR3 totals 11 residues. CDR3: CSAIVNTEAFF. The DNA of the CDR3 is TGCAGTGCTATTGTCAACACTGAAGCTTTCTTT.

This sequence joins TRBV18 and TRBJ2-2; D remains unclear. Per germline, CDR1 KGHSH and CDR2 LQKENI. The CDR3 is 18 residues long. Between the trimmed V and J ends, which lost 3 bases and 2 bases, there was a span of 19 bases. This CDR3 reads CASSPLTVYGSNTGELFF. For the CDR3, the DNA is TGTGCCAGCTCACCCCTGACCGTCTATGGGTCCAACACCGGGGAGCTGTTTTTT. The variable domain in full, with the rest retrieved from reference TRBV18 and TRBJ2-2, is NAGVMQNPRHLVRRRGQEARLRCSPMKGHSHVYWYRQLPEEGLKFMVYLQKENIIDESGMPKERFSAEFPKEGPSILRIQQVVRGDSAAYFCASSPLTVYGSNTGELFFGEGSRLTVL.

The genes are TRBV5-1 and TRBJ2-5, with a tentative D call TRBD1 (5 bases). The CDR3 is 13 residues long. Trimming left V 2 bases short and J 5 bases short, with 10 bases between. Looked up from germline, CDR1 is SGHRS and CDR2 is YFSETQ. The CDR3 DNA sequence: TGCGCCAGCAGCTTCAGGGCTGGGGAGACCCAGTACTTC. Protein sequence: CASSFRAGETQYF.